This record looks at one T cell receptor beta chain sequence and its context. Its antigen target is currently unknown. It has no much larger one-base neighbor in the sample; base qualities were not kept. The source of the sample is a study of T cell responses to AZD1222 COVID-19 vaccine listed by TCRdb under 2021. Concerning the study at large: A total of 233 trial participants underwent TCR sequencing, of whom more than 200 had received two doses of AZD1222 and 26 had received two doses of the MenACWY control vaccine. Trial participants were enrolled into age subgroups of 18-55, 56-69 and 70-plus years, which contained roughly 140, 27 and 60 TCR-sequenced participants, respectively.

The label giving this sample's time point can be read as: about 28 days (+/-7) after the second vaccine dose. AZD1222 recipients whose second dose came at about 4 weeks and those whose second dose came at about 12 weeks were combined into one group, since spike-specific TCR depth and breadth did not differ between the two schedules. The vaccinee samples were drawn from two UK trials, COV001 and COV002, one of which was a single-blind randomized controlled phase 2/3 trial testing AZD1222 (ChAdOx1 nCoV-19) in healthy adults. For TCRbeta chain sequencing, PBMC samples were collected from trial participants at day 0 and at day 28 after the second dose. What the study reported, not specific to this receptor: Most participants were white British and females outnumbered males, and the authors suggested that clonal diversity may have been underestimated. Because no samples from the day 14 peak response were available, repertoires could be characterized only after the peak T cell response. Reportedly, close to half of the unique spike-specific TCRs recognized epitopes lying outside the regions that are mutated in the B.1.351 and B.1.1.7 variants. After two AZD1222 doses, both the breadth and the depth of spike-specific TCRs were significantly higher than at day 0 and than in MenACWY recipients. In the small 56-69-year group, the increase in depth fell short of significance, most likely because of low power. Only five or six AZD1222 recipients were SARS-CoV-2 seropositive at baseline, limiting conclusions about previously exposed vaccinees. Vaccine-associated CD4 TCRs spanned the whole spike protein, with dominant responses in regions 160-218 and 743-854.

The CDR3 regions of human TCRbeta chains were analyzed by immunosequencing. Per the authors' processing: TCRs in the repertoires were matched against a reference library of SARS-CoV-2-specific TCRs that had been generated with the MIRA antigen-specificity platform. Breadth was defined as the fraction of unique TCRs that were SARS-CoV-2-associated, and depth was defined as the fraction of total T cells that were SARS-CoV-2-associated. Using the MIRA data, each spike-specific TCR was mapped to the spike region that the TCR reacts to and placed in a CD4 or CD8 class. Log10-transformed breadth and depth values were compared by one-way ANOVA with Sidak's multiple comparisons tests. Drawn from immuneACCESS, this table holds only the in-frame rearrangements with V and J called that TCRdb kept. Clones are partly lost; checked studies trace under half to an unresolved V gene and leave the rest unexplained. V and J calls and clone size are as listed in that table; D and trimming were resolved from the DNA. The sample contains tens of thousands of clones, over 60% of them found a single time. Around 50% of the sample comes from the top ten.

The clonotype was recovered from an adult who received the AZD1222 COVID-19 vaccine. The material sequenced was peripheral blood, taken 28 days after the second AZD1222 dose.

The CDR3 amino acid sequence is: CAWTPRLAGFPYEQYF. The nucleotide sequence reads as follows: TGTGCCTGGACCCCAAGACTAGCGGGATTTCCCTACGAGCAGTACTTC. The chain links TRBV30 with TRBJ2-7, with 11 middle bases fitting TRBD2. The germline V gene (reference sequence) sets CDR1 to GTSNPN and CDR2 to SVGIG. Counted from cysteine to phenylalanine, this CDR3 has 16 amino acids. Solely the CDR3 DNA is kept, with 48 bases framed from the first base. Compared with germline, V lacks 4 bases and J lacks 2 bases; bases without a gene match: 10. The reference TRBV30 and TRBJ2-7 proteins fill in what lies around the CDR3, so the full variable domain reads SQTIHQWPATLVQPVGSPLSLECTVEGTSNPNLYWYRQAAGRGLQLLFYSVGIGQISSEVPQNLSASRPQDRQFILSSKKLLLSDSGFYLCAWTPRLAGFPYEQYFGPGTRLTVT.